The clone carrying this TCR beta chain has only a few counts. Its antigen is not identified. This entry comes from a study of shared clonotypes between healthy human individuals. Findings of the study overall: As a rule, naive subsets had a larger estimated richness than memory subsets.

Germline V gene sequence: CDR1 MNHNY, CDR2 SVGAGI (reference sequence). Trimming left V 6 bases short and J 7 bases short, with 6 bases between. CDR3 size: 11 residues. The repertoire was sequenced with immunoSEQ multiplex PCR; TCRdb's copy has only in-frame clones and lacks some. The sample shows about a million clones, around 74% of them seen only once. The material sequenced was memory CD4+ T cells sorted from blood. This sample's subset: CD45RA-negative fraction. The source of this sequence is a man younger than 30 in good health. The V and J genes are TRBV6-6 and TRBJ1-4; D uncertain. Written as DNA, the CDR3 is TGTGCCAGCAGACAAGTTGAAAAACTGTTTTTT. Residues: CASRQVEKLFF.